A selection of T cell receptor beta chains follows, all from one sample in a study of CD8+CD57+ T cells in acquired aplastic anemia. TCRdb itself ran the reads through MiXCR, one entry per CDR3 protein. The sample yields some 120,000 distinct CDR3 sequences, 58% seen once. The sequenced sample was sorted CD4+, CD8+, or CD8+CD57+ T cells (not recorded which) from PBMCs. These receptors were collected from a human donor with aplastic anemia. CDR3s include the opening cysteine and the closing phenylalanine or tryptophan. D genes are given only for firm matches. Clone size, where shown, is once, few, many, or a class for clones that have expanded.

NA	TRBJ2-1	TRBD1	TRBV12-3/TRBV12-4	CASRGQGRDEQFF	TGTGCTTCGAGGGGACAGGGTCGCGATGAGCAGTTCTTC
NA	TRBJ2-3	NA	TRBV12-3/TRBV12-4	CASSSDRAEDTQYF	TGTGCCAGCAGTTCCGACCGGGCCGAGGATACGCAGTATTTT
NA	TRBJ1-1	NA	TRBV19	CASSTAQGVEAFF	TGTGCCAGTAGTACCGCTCAAGGTGTTGAAGCTTTCTTT
once	TRBJ2-7	NA	TRBV7-6	CDRAPPCSYEQYF	TGTGACCGTGCACCTCCGTGCTCCTACGAGCAGTACTTC
many	TRBJ1-3	TRBD1	TRBV4-1	CASSRQTGDGNTIYF	TGCGCCAGCAGCCGCCAGACAGGGGATGGAAACACCATATATTTT
NA	TRBJ2-5	TRBD2	TRBV6-2/TRBV6-3	CASNRLAWEETQYF	TGTGCCAGCAACCGACTAGCTTGGGAAGAGACCCAGTACTTC
many	TRBJ2-7	NA	TRBV19	CASSILAAPNEQYF	TGTGCCAGTAGTATACTAGCTGCGCCTAACGAGCAGTACTTC
NA	TRBJ2-1	TRBD1	TRBV20-1	CSANSRDRGYNEQFF	TGCAGTGCTAACAGCCGGGACAGGGGTTACAATGAGCAGTTCTTC
NA	TRBJ2-3	TRBD2	TRBV7-8	CASSLAIAGEGDTQYF	TGTGCCAGCAGCTTAGCGATCGCGGGGGAAGGAGATACGCAGTATTTT
many	TRBJ1-1	NA	TRBV3-1	CASSQELGFEAFF	TGTGCCAGCAGCCAAGAACTAGGGTTTGAAGCTTTCTTT
many	TRBJ1-1	TRBD1	TRBV5-6	CASSPGTVNTEAFF	TGTGCCAGCAGCCCAGGGACAGTGAACACTGAAGCTTTCTTT
NA	TRBJ1-2	NA	TRBV9	CASSSQRGPYGYTF	TGTGCCAGCAGCTCGCAACGGGGCCCCTATGGCTACACCTTC
NA	TRBJ2-1	TRBD1	TRBV6-4	CASSDYPGTGPDAYNEQFF	TGTGCCAGCAGTGACTACCCGGGGACAGGACCCGACGCCTACAATGAGCAGTTCTTC
NA	TRBJ1-6	NA	TRBV7-9	CASSSDIYSPLHF	TGTGCCAGCAGTTCTGACATTTATTCACCCCTCCACTTT
NA	TRBJ1-1	NA	TRBV7-3	CASSSRRDTEAFF	TGTGCCAGCAGCTCTCGTCGCGACACTGAAGCTTTCTTT
NA	TRBJ2-1	TRBD1	TRBV6-4	CASSDGDRGGDEQFF	TGTGCCAGCAGTGACGGGGACAGGGGGGGAGATGAGCAGTTCTTC
many	TRBJ2-1	NA	TRBV25-1	CASSEYNRSNEQFF	TGTGCCAGCAGTGAATACAACAGAAGCAATGAGCAGTTCTTC
once	TRBJ2-7	NA	TRBV5-1	CASSLGVRQRDYEQYF	TGCGCCAGCAGCTTGGGGGTCCGTCAACGGGACTACGAGCAGTACTTC
NA	TRBJ2-3	NA	TRBV2	CASSGDDPTDTQYF	TGTGCCAGCAGCGGGGACGACCCCACAGATACGCAGTATTTT
NA	TRBJ1-6	NA	TRBV7-2	CASSLTDRSPLHF	TGTGCCAGCAGCTTAACAGACAGGTCACCCCTCCACTTT
NA	TRBJ2-7	NA	TRBV27	CASRETGSYEQYF	TGTGCCAGCAGGGAGACAGGATCCTACGAGCAGTACTTC
NA	TRBJ2-1	NA	TRBV10-1	CASSESSGDMTYNEQFF	TGCGCCAGCAGTGAGTCGTCCGGGGATATGACGTACAATGAGCAGTTCTTC
NA	TRBJ2-5	NA	TRBV24-1	CATSDPTEQETQYF	TGTGCCACCAGTGATCCGACAGAACAAGAGACCCAGTACTTC
few	TRBJ2-7	NA	TRBV7-2	CASSLYLTYEQYF	TGTGCCAGCAGCTTATACTTGACGTACGAGCAGTACTTC
once	TRBJ1-2	TRBD1	TRBV12-3/TRBV12-4	CASSLTGDGYTF	TGTGCCAGCAGTTTGACAGGGGATGGCTACACCTTC
NA	TRBJ1-6	NA	TRBV24-1	CATSDQGWPLHF	TGTGCCACCAGTGACCAGGGTTGGCCCCTCCACTTT
many	TRBJ1-5	NA	TRBV7-9	CASSLGSQPQHF	TGTGCCAGCAGCTTAGGGAGTCAGCCCCAGCATTTT
few	TRBJ2-7	NA	TRBV19	CASSEGIYEQYF	TGTGCCAGTAGTGAGGGGATCTACGAGCAGTACTTC
many	TRBJ2-7	TRBD2	TRBV7-2	CASSDRDYQYF	TGTGCCAGCAGCGACCGGGACTATCAGTACTTC
NA	TRBJ1-1	NA	TRBV5-1	CASSLSGAGRDTEAFF	TGCGCCAGCAGCTTATCCGGCGCAGGGAGGGACACCGAAGCTTTCTTT
NA	TRBJ2-7	NA	TRBV10-1	CAISRGLAYEQYF	TGTGCCATCAGTCGGGGCCTAGCCTACGAGCAGTACTTC
many	TRBJ2-1	NA	TRBV7-9	CASSPRNEQFF	TGTGCCAGCAGCCCGAGAAATGAGCAGTTCTTC
large	TRBJ2-5	NA	TRBV20-1	CSARDGDSGTQYF	TGCAGTGCTAGAGATGGCGACTCTGGGACCCAGTACTTC
NA	TRBJ2-1	TRBD1	TRBV13	CASSFRTGDEQFF	TGTGCCAGCAGCTTCAGAACAGGGGATGAGCAGTTCTTC
NA	TRBJ2-5	TRBD2	TRBV24-1	CATSEGASGTYQETQYF	TGTGCCACCAGTGAGGGTGCTAGCGGGACGTACCAAGAGACCCAGTACTTC
few	TRBJ1-6	NA	TRBV7-2	CASSLGLEGYNSPLHF	TGTGCCAGCAGCTTAGGGCTAGAGGGGTACAATTCACCCCTCCACTTT
many	TRBJ1-2	NA	TRBV6-2/TRBV6-3	CASSQNYGYTF	TGTGCCAGCAGTCAGAACTATGGCTACACCTTC
few	TRBJ2-7	NA	TRBV2	CASCRSAISYEQYF	TGTGCCAGCTGTCGGTCCGCGATCTCCTACGAGCAGTACTTC
few	TRBJ1-6	NA	TRBV7-2	CASSSLGVSPLHF	TGTGCCAGCAGCTCCCTTGGAGTCTCACCCCTCCACTTT
NA	TRBJ2-2	NA	TRBV24-1	CATGDTGELFF	TGTGCCACCGGAGACACCGGGGAGCTGTTTTTT
NA	TRBJ2-5	NA	TRBV7-3	CASSREYQETQYF	TGTGCCAGCAGCCGAGAGTACCAAGAGACCCAGTACTTC
NA	TRBJ1-3	NA	TRBV5-1	CASSLVASNPGNTIYF	TGCGCCAGCAGCTTGGTAGCGTCAAATCCTGGAAACACCATATATTTT
NA	TRBJ1-2	NA	TRBV24-1	CATSDQTTGSYGYTF	TGTGCCACCAGTGATCAAACGACGGGAAGCTATGGCTACACCTTC
NA	TRBJ2-7	NA	TRBV2	CASSEGLSVSYGQYF	TGTGCCAGCAGTGAAGGACTAAGTGTCTCCTATGGGCAGTACTTC
many	TRBJ2-1	TRBD2	TRBV7-8	CASSEGLADYNEQFF	TGTGCCAGCAGCGAGGGACTAGCGGACTACAATGAGCAGTTCTTC